These 8 T cell receptor beta chains share one sample of origin, sequenced in a study of T cells in Graves' hyperthyroidism and ophthalmopathy. The investigators amplified TCR beta CDR3 regions from RNA transcripts. HTBI primers were used for first-round RT-PCR of the TCR CDR3. TCRdb processed the multiplex PCR reads anew with MiXCR; each CDR3 protein has one entry. The top ten clones hold under 10% of a sample with some 770,000 distinct CDR3 sequences, roughly 15% of them seen once. The sequenced material came from blood. The receptors were gathered from a man younger than 35 with Graves' hyperthyroidism.

To note about this clonotype: A junction boundary mismatches the germline segment, possibly from a read error. J is TRBJ2-2 and V is TRBV5-1; maybe TRBD1 (6 bases). The CDR3 consists of 15 residues. CDR1 and CDR2 (germline): SGHRS, YFSETQ. The CDR3: CASSFRDISTGEPFF. CDR3 sequence (DNA): TGCGCCAGCAGCTTCCGGGACATCAGCACCGGGGAGCCGTTTTTT.

The genes are TRBV2 and TRBJ2-5, with D uncertain. Trimming removed 7 bases from V and 9 bases from J, with 21 bases in between. Germline V gene lookup returns CDR1 SNHLY and CDR2 FYNNEI. The CDR3 covers 14 residues. The CDR3 is CASTAQTLLSAQYF. For the CDR3, the DNA is TGTGCCAGCACGGCCCAAACCCTTTTGTCGGCCCAGTACTTC.

This clonotype was detected many times. J is TRBJ1-1 and V is TRBV20-1; no definite D call. This CDR3 comprises 12 residues. CDR1 is DFQATT, CDR2 SNEGSKA, per germline (reference sequence). The V gene lost 0 bases and the J gene lost 2 bases, with 4 bases spanning the gap. CDR3 in DNA: TGCAGTGCTAGAGATCCTAACACTGAAGCTTTCTTT. Translating it yields CSARDPNTEAFF.

The V and J genes are TRBV7-2 and TRBJ1-3, with 8 bases that match TRBD1. This CDR3 is 16 amino acids long. Trimming took 3 bases from V and 3 from J; bases not matched to a gene: 7. Germline CDR1 reads SGHTA; CDR2 reads FQGNSA. CDR3: CASSLQGAGGGNTIYF. As DNA, the CDR3 is TGTGCCAGCAGCTTGCAGGGGGCAGGGGGTGGAAACACCATATATTTT.

This clonotype has a count of ten or more. V usage is TRBV29-1 and J usage is TRBJ2-1; D possibly corresponds to TRBD2 (6 bases). Trimming cost V 6 bases and J 8 bases, with 23 bases left between them. The germline gives CDR1 SQVTM, CDR2 ANQGSEA. The CDR3 sequence is 15 residues long. In DNA, the CDR3 is TGCAGCGTGGCCTTAGCGGCTCGAGGGGTCGATGAGCAGTTCTTC. The encoded protein is CSVALAARGVDEQFF.

This clonotype was seen a few times. The chain joins TRBV6-2 or TRBV6-3 to TRBJ1-3; no clear D. Germline values: CDR1 MNHEY, CDR2 SVGEGT. This CDR3 is 15 amino acids long. V lost 6 bases, J lost 1 base, and 13 bases lay in between. The CDR3 spells CASRIGRISGNTIYF. The CDR3 DNA is TGTGCCAGCAGGATCGGACGGATTTCTGGAAACACCATATATTTT.

This rearrangement joins TRBV11-3 to TRBJ1-1; 8 bases are a match to TRBD1. The germline CDR1 and CDR2 sequences are SGHNT and YENEEA. The CDR3 covers 14 residues. V shed 4 bases, J shed 6 bases, and the junction held 7 bases outside the gene matches. Written as DNA, the CDR3 is TGTGCCAGCAGCTACCGACAGGGGTTCTCTGAAGCTTTCTTT. Its protein product is CASSYRQGFSEAFF.

This clonotype was seen repeatedly, ten times or more. This sequence joins TRBV12-5 and TRBJ2-5; 14 bases align to TRBD2. V dropped 2 bases and J dropped 0; count of bases not matched to a gene: 11. CDR3 size: 20 residues. CDR1 and CDR2 from the germline V gene are LGHNT and FRNRAP. The CDR3 sequence: CASGLPTSGRVVDNQETQYF. The CDR3 nucleotides are TGTGCTAGTGGTTTGCCGACTAGCGGGAGGGTAGTGGACAACCAAGAGACCCAGTACTTC.